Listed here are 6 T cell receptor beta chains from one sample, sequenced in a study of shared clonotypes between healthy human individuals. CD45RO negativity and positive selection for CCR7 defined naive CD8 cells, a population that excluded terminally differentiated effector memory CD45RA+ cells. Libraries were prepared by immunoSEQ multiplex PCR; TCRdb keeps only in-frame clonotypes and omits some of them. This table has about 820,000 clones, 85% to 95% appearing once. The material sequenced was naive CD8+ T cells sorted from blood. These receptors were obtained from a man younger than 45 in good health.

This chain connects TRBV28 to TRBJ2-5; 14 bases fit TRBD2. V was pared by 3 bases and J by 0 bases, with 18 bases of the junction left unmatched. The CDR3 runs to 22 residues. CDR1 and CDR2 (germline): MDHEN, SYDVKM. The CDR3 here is CASSFPRNPGLAGGTYQETQYF. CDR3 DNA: TGTGCCAGCAGTTTTCCCAGGAACCCAGGACTAGCGGGAGGCACTTACCAAGAGACCCAGTACTTC.

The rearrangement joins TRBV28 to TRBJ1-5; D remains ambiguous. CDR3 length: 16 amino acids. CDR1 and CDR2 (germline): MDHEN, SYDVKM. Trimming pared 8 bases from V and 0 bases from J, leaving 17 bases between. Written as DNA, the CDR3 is TGTGCCAGCGGATCGGTAGGTGAGAATAGCAATCAGCCCCAGCATTTT. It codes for CASGSVGENSNQPQHF.

CDR3 coding DNA: TGCGCCAGCAGCTTGGACAGCGCCTCAAACAATGAGCAGTTCTTC. Translated: CASSLDSASNNEQFF. The V gene is TRBV5-1, the J gene TRBJ2-1; D gene ambiguous. Germline values: CDR1 SGHRS, CDR2 YFSETQ. Between the trimmed V and J ends, which lost 0 bases and 5 bases, there was a span of 12 bases. CDR3 length: 15 amino acids.

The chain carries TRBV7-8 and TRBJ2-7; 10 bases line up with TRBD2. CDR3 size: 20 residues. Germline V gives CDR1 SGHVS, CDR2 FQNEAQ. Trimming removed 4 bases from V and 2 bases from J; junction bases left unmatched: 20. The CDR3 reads CASSSSKQREGSESPYEQYF. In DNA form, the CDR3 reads TGTGCCAGCAGCTCCTCAAAACAGCGGGAGGGGAGTGAGAGTCCCTACGAGCAGTACTTC.

The CDR3 coding sequence is TGTGCCAGCTCATCAACAAAGACCGGGTACAATGAGCAGTTCTTC. Translating it yields CASSSTKTGYNEQFF. The rearrangement joins TRBV18 to TRBJ2-1, with D hard to call. CDR1 is KGHSH and CDR2 is LQKENI in the germline V gene. V was clipped by 5 bases and J by 4 bases, with 15 bases between them. The CDR3 runs 15 residues.

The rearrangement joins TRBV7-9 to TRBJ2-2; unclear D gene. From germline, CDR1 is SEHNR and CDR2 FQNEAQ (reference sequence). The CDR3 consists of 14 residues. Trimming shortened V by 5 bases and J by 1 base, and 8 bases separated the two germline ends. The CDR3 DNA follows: TGTGCCAGCAGCGCCAAGGAGAACACCGGGGAGCTGTTTTTT. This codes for CASSAKENTGELFF.